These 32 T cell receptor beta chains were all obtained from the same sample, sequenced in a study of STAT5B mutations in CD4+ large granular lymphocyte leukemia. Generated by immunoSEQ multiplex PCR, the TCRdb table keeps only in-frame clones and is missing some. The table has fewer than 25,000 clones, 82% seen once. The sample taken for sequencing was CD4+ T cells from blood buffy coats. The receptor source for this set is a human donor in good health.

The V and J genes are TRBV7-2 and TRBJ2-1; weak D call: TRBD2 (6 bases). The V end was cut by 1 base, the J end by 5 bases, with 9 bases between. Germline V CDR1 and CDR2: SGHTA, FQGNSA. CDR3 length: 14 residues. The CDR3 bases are TGTGCCAGCAGCTTAGGGACTAAAGACAATGAGCAGTTCTTC. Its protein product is CASSLGTKDNEQFF.

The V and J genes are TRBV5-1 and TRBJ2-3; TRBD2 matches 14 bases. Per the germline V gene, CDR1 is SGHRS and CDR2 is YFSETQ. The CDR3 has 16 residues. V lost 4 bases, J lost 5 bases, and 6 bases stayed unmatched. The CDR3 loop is CASSRKGTSGGDTQYF. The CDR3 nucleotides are TGCGCCAGCAGCCGCAAAGGGACTAGCGGGGGAGATACGCAGTATTTT. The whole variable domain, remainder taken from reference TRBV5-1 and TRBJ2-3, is KAGVTQTPRYLIKTRGQQVTLSCSPISGHRSVSWYQQTPGQGLQFLFEYFSETQRNKGNFPGRFSGRQFSNSRSEMNVSTLELGDSALYLCASSRKGTSGGDTQYFGPGTRLTVL.

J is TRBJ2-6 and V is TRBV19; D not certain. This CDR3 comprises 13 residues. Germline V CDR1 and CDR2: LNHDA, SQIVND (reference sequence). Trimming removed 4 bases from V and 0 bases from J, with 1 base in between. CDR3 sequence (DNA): TGTGCCAGTAGTAGCTCTGGGGCCAACGTCCTGACTTTC. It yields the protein CASSSSGANVLTF.

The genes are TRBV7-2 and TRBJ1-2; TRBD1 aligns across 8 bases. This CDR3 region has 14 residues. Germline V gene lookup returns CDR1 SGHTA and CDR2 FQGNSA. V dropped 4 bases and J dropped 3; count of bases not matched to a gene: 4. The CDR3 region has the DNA TGTGCCAGCAGCTCCGGACAGGGCGACTATGGCTACACCTTC. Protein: CASSSGQGDYGYTF.

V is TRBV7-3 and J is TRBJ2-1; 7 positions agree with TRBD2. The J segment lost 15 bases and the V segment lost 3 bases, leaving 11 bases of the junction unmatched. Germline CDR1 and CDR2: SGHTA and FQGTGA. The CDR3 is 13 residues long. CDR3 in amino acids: CASSFNPGGSLFF. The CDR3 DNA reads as TGTGCCAGCAGCTTCAACCCCGGGGGGAGTCTGTTCTTC.

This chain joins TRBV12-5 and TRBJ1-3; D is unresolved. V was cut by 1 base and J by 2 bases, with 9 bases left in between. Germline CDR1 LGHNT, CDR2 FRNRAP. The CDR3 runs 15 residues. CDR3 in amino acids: CASGLDGGAGNTIYF. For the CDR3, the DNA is TGTGCTAGTGGTTTGGACGGTGGAGCTGGAAACACCATATATTTT.

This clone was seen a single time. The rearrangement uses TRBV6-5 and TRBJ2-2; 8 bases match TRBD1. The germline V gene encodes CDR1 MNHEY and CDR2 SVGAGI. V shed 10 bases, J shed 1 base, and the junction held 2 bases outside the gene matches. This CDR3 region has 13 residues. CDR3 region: CATDRGNTGELFF. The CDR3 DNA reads TGTGCCACCGACAGGGGGAACACCGGGGAGCTGTTTTTT.

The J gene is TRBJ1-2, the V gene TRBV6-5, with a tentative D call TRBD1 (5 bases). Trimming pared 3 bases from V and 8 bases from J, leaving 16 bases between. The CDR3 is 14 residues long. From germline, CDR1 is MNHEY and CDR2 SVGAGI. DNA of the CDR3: TGTGCCAGCAGTTATGCTAGGGGTGAGGACGGCTACACCTTC. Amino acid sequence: CASSYARGEDGYTF.

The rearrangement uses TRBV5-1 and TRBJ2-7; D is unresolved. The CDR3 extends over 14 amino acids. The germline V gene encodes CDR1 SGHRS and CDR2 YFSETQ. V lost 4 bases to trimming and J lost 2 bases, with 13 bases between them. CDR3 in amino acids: CASSTTYGPYEQYF. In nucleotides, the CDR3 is TGCGCCAGCAGCACGACGTACGGACCCTACGAGCAGTACTTC.

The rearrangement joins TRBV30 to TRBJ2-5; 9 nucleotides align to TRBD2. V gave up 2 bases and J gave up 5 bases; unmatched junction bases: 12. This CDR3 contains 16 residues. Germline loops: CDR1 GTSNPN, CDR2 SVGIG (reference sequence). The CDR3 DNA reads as TGTGCCTGGAGTCCCATTAATCTAGCGGGGAGGGAGACCCAGTACTTC. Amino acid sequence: CAWSPINLAGRETQYF.

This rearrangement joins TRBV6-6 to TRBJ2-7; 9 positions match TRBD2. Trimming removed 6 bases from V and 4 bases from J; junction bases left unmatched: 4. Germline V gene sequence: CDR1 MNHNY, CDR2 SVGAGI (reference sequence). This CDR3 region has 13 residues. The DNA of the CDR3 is TGTGCCAGCAGGGGCGGGGGGGTATACGAGCAGTACTTC. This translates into CASRGGGVYEQYF.

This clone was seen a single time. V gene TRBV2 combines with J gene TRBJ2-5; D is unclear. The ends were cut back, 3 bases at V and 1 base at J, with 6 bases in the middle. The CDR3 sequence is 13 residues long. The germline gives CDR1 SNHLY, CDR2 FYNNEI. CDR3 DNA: TGTGCCAGCAGTGACGTCACCCAAGAGACCCAGTACTTC. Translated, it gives CASSDVTQETQYF.

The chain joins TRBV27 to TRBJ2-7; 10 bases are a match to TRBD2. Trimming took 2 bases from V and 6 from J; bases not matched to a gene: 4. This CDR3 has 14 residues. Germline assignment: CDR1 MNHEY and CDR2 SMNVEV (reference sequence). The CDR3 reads CASSLRLAGAEQYF. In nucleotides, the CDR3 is TGTGCCAGCAGTTTACGGCTAGCGGGAGCCGAGCAGTACTTC.

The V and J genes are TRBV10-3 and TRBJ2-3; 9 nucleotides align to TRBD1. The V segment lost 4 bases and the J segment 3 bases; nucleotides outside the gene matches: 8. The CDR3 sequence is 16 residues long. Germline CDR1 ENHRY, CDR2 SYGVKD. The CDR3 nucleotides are TGTGCCATCAGTGGAACCGGGACAGGGTATACAGATACGCAGTATTTT. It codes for CAISGTGTGYTDTQYF.

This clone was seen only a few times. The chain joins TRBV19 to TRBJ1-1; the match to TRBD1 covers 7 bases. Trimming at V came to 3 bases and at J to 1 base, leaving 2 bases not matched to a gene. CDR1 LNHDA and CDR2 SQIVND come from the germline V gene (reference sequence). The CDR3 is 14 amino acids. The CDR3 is CASSMGQQNTEAFF. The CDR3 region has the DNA TGTGCCAGTAGTATGGGACAGCAGAACACTGAAGCTTTCTTT.

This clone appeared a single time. CDR3 loop: CASSDGSLGADTQYF. The CDR3 nucleotides read TGTGCCAGTAGTGACGGCAGCCTCGGGGCAGATACGCAGTATTTT. J is TRBJ2-3 and V is TRBV19; a possible D gene is TRBD2 (5 bases). With 5 bases removed from V and 4 bases from J, the gap between germline ends came to 16 bases. From germline, CDR1 is LNHDA and CDR2 SQIVND (reference sequence). The CDR3 has 15 amino acids.

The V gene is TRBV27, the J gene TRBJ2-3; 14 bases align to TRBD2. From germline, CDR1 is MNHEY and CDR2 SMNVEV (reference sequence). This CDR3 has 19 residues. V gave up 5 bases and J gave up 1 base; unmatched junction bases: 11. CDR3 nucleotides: TGTGCCAGCAGTCGAGGACTAGCGGGGGGAACCTCTGGCACAGATACGCAGTATTTT. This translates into CASSRGLAGGTSGTDTQYF.

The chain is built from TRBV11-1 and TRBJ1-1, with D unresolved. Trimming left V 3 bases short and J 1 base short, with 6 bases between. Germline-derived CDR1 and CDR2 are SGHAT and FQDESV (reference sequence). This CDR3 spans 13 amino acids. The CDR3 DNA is TGTGCCAGCAGCTTCGGCAGGAACACTGAAGCTTTCTTT. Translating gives CASSFGRNTEAFF.

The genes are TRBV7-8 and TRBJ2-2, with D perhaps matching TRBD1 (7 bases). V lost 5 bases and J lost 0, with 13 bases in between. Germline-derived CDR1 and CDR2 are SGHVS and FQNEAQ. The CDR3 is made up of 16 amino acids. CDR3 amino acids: CASSPRDRSNTGELFF. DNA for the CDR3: TGTGCCAGCAGCCCGCGGGACAGATCGAACACCGGGGAGCTGTTTTTT.

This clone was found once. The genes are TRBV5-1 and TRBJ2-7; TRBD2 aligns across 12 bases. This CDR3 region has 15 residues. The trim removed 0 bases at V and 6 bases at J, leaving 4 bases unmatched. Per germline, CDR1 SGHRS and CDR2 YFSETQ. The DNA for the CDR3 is TGCGCCAGCAGCTTGGTGCTAGCGGGGGGGCCCGAGCAGTACTTC. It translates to CASSLVLAGGPEQYF.

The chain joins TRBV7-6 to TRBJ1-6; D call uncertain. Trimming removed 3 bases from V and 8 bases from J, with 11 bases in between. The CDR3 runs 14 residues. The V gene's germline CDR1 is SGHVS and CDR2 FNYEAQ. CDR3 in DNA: TGTGCCAGCAGCTTGGGCGTCCGGGATTCACCCCTCCACTTT. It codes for CASSLGVRDSPLHF.

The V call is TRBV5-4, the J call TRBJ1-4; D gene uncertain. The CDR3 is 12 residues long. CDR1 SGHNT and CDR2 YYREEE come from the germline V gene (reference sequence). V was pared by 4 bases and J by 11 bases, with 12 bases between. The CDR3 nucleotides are TGTGCCAGCAGCGATACTGGTGGGAAACTGTTTTTT. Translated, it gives CASSDTGGKLFF.

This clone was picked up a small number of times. This CDR3 reads CASSLNGGRGDTQYF. The CDR3 DNA sequence: TGTGCCAGCAGCTTGAACGGGGGACGGGGAGATACGCAGTATTTT. This chain uses TRBV7-2 with TRBJ2-3, with a weak D call TRBD2 (6 bases). Trimming cost V 3 bases and J 5 bases, with 15 bases left between them. CDR3 length: 15 residues. The germline CDR1 and CDR2 sequences are SGHTA and FQGNSA.

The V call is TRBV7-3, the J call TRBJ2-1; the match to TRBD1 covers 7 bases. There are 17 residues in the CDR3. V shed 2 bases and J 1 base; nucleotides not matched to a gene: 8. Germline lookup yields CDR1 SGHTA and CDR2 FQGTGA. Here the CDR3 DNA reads TGTGCCAGCAGCTTAGTTTCCCAACAGGGGTCCTACAATGAGCAGTTCTTC. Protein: CASSLVSQQGSYNEQFF.

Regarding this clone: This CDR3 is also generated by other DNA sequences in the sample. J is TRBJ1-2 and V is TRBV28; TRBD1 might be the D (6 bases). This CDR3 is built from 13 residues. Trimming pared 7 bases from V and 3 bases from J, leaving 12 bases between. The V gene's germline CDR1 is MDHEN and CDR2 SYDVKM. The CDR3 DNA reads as TGTGCCAGCACACTACAGGGCGACTATGGCTACACCTTC. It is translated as CASTLQGDYGYTF.

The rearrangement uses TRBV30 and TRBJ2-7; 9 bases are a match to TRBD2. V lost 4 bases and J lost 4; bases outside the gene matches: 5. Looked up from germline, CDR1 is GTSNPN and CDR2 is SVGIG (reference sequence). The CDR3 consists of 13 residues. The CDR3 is CAWISSGKYEQYF. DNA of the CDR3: TGTGCCTGGATTTCTAGCGGGAAGTACGAGCAGTACTTC.

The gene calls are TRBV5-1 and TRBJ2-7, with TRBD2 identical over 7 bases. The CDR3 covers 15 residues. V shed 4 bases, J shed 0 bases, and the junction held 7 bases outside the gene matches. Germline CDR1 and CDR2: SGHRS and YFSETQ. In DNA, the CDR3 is TGCGCCAGCAGCCCGCGGGCGGGAGTCTCCTACGAGCAGTACTTC. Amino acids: CASSPRAGVSYEQYF.

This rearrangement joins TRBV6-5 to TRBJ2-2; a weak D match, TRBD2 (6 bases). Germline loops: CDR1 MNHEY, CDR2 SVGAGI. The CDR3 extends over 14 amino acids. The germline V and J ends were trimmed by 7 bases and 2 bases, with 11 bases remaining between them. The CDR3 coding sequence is TGTGCCAGCAAACCGGGACTCAACACCGGGGAGCTGTTTTTT. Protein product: CASKPGLNTGELFF.

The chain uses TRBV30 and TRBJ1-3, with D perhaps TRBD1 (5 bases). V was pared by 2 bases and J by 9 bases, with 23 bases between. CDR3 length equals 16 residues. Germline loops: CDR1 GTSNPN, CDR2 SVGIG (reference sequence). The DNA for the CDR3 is TGTGCCTGGAGTCCCCTTAGCCCGACGGGACGTAGCACCATATATTTT. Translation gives CAWSPLSPTGRSTIYF.

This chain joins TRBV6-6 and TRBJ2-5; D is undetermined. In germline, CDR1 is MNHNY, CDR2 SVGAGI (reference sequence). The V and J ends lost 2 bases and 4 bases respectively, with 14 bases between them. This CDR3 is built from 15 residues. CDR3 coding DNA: TGTGCCAGCAGTTACCCACCCAGTTCGGGAGAGACCCAGTACTTC. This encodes CASSYPPSSGETQYF.

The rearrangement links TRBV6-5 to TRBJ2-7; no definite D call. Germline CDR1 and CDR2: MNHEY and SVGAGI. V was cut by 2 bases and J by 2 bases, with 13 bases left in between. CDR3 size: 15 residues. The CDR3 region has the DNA TGTGCCAGCAGTTACACGTGGACGGATCCCTACGAGCAGTACTTC. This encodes CASSYTWTDPYEQYF.

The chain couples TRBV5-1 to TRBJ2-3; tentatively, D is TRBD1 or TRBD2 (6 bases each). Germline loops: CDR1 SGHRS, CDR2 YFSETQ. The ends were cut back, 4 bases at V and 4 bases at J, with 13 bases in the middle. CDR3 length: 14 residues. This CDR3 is CASSPEGGADTQYF. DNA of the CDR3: TGCGCCAGCAGCCCAGAGGGGGGAGCAGATACGCAGTATTTT.